This T cell receptor beta chain was found in a study of cytomegalovirus exposure and HLA in healthy donors. The CDR3 extends over 12 amino acids. Germline CDR1 reads MDHEN; CDR2 reads SYDVKM. Trimming pared 6 bases from V and 1 base from J, leaving 6 bases between. The primer mix had 60 Vbeta and 13 Jbeta primers. In the original workflow: In a later analysis, some 10 million of approximately 81 million unique beta chains occurred in at least two donors. Assay: immunoSEQ multiplex PCR; the TCRdb copy retains only in-frame clones and omits some. That table furnishes V, J and clone size, whereas the DNA furnished D and trimming. Seen here are 150,000 to 200,000 clones, around 85% observed once, and the top ten hold around 2%. Whole-study findings and limits: Previous analysis showed most TCR beta V segments were productive about 87% or about 30% of the time. It was reported that the classifier diagnosed cytomegalovirus status with high specificity and sensitivity in both the original and validation cohorts. Presence/absence results assume similar sequencing depth per donor, which may not hold.

This clone was detected a few times. Its antigen remains unidentified. Sequences were obtained from PBMCs. The sequence was collected from a young man in good health and CMV-seronegative. The V and J genes are TRBV28 and TRBJ1-2; the D is unclear. DNA for the CDR3: TGTGCCAGCAGGGTCAGTAACTATGGCTACACCTTC. Its protein is CASRVSNYGYTF.